The entry below gives a single T cell receptor (beta chain) sequence along with its context. Its antigen is undetermined. Use of 60 Vbeta and 13 Jbeta primers characterized the PCR. Data came from immunoSEQ multiplex PCR; TCRdb stores just in-frame clones and leaves some out. This repertoire includes about 170,000 clones. This entry is derived from a study of cytomegalovirus exposure and HLA in healthy donors. Regarding the study as a whole: Other equally common chains were less clonally expanded than HLA-associated TCR beta chains, a later analysis showed.

V lost 4 bases and J lost 0, with 5 bases in between. The germline gives CDR1 SGHAT, CDR2 FQNNGV. This CDR3 is 13 amino acids long. V gene TRBV11-2 combines with J gene TRBJ2-3; D unresolved. The TCR was taken from a woman aged 60-75 years in good health and CMV-seronegative. Sequencing was carried out using PBMCs. This CDR3 is CASSSFSTDTQYF. The CDR3 DNA sequence: TGTGCCAGCAGCTCTTTTAGCACAGATACGCAGTATTTT.